This T cell receptor (beta chain) was found in a study of blood T cell repertoires in COVID-19. Assay used: immunoSEQ multiplex PCR; TCRdb lists only in-frame clones, some missing. The sample records approximately 290,000 clones, approximately 92% being singletons. Membership in each cohort depended on participant-reported clinical history. In Cohort 3, a recovered donor had either two negative PCRs, clearance, or symptom resolution. The V and J ends lost 2 bases and 3 bases respectively, with 10 bases between them. The CDR3 has 14 residues. CDR1 is MNHEY, CDR2 SVGAGI, per germline. Sequencing was done on a sample of PBMCs or T cells enriched from blood (not recorded which). The V gene is TRBV6-5, the J gene TRBJ1-1; the D is unclear. The source is a woman aged 25-40 years who had recovered from COVID-19. The CDR3 here is CASSYGVGDTEAFF. The CDR3 DNA reads as TGTGCCAGCAGTTACGGTGTCGGGGACACTGAAGCTTTCTTT.